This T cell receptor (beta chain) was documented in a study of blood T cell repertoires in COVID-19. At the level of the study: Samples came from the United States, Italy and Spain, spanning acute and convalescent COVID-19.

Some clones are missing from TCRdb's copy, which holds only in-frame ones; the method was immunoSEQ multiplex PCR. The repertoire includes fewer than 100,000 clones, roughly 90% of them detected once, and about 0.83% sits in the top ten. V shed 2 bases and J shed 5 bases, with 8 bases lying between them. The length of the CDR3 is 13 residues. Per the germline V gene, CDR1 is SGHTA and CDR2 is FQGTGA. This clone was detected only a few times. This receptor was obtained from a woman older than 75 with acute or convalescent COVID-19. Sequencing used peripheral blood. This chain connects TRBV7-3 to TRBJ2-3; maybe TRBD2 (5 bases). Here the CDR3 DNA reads TGTGCCAGCAGCTTAGGACTCTTAGATACGCAGTATTTT. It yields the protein CASSLGLLDTQYF.